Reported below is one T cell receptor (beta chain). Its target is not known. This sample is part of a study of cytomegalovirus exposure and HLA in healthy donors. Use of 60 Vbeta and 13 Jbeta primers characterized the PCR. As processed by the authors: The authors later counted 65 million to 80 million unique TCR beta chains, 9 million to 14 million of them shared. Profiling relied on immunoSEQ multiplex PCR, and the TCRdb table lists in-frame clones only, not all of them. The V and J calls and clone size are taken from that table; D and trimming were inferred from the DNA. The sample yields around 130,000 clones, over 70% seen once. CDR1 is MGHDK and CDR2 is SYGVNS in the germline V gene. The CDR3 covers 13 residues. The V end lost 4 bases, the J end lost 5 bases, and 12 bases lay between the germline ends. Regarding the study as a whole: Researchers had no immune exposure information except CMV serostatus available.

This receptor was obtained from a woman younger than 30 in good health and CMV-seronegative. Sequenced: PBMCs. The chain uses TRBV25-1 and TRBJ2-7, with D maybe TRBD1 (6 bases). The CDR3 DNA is TGTGCCAGCAGTGCAGGGGTGAGGAACGAGCAGTACTTC. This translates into CASSAGVRNEQYF.